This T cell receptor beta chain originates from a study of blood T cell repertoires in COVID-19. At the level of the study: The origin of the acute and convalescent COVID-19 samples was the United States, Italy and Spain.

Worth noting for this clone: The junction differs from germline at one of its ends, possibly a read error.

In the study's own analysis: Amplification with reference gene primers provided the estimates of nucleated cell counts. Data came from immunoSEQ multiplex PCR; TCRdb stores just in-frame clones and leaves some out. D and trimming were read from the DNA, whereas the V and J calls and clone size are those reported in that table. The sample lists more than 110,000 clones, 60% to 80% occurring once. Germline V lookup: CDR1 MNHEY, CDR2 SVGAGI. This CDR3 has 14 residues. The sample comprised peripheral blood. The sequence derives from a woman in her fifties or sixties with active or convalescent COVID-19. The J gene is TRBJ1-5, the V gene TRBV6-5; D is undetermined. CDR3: CASNYGGDNQPQHF. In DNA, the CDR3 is TGTGCCAGCAATTACGGAGGCGACAATCAGCCCCAGCATTTT.